The 24 T cell receptor beta chains below come from one sample, sequenced in a study of shared clonotypes between healthy human individuals. Using immunoSEQ multiplex PCR, the repertoire was profiled, and TCRdb retains in-frame clones only, with some absent. The sample holds some 700,000 clones, about nine tenths seen once. Sequenced sample: memory CD8+ T cells from PBMCs. Subset given: CD45RO+ cells pooled with CCR7-negative TemRA cells. These receptors all come from a man younger than 30 in good health. Some clones in this sample may be carry-over from other donors' samples.

The chain links TRBV27 to TRBJ2-6; D call uncertain. Germline assignment: CDR1 MNHEY and CDR2 SMNVEV (reference sequence). V lost 4 bases to trimming and J lost 0 bases, with 16 bases between them. This CDR3 contains 18 residues. Here the CDR3 reads CASSSSSDPISGANVLTF. Written as DNA, the CDR3 is TGTGCCAGCAGTTCATCGTCTGATCCCATCTCTGGGGCCAACGTCCTGACTTTC.

The J gene is TRBJ2-2, the V gene TRBV4-1, with TRBD1 as a possible D gene (6 bases). The V end lost 1 base, the J end lost 6 bases, and 6 bases lay between the germline ends. CDR3 length equals 13 residues. The germline V gene encodes CDR1 MGHRA and CDR2 YSYEKL. The CDR3 sequence is CASSQGGPGELFF. The DNA of the CDR3 is TGCGCCAGCAGCCAAGGGGGGCCCGGGGAGCTGTTTTTT.

A note on this clone: One junction end disagrees with the germline gene, perhaps due to a read error. V is TRBV27 and J is TRBJ2-7, with D perhaps TRBD2 (5 bases). The CDR3 has 13 amino acids. Germline loops: CDR1 MNHEY, CDR2 SMNVEV (reference sequence). This CDR3 is CASGLGETYEQYF. The CDR3, as DNA: TGTGCCAGCGGTTTGGGAGAGACCTACGAGCAGTACTTC.

This sequence joins TRBV9 and TRBJ2-1; D might be TRBD2 (6 bases). Germline values: CDR1 SGDLS, CDR2 YYNGEE. V was shortened by 2 bases and J by 8 bases, with 14 bases between the two germline ends. The CDR3 consists of 14 residues. The DNA of the CDR3 is TGTGCCAGCAGCGTCTCGGGACTTGACGATGAGCAGTTCTTC. Protein sequence: CASSVSGLDDEQFF.

The chain couples TRBV28 to TRBJ1-3; D ambiguous. CDR1 and CDR2 (germline): MDHEN, SYDVKM. This CDR3 comprises 14 residues. Trimming removed 7 bases at V and 0 bases at J, with 10 bases between. CDR3 nucleotide sequence: TGTGCCAGCATGCCCAGGTCCTCTGGAAACACCATATATTTT. As protein: CASMPRSSGNTIYF. Filled out from reference TRBV28 and TRBJ1-3, the complete variable domain reads DVKVTQSSRYLVKRTGEKVFLECVQDMDHENMFWYRQDPGLGLRLIYFSYDVKMKEKGDIPEGYSVSREKKERFSLILESASTNQTSMYLCASMPRSSGNTIYFGEGSWLTVV.

V and J are TRBV30 and TRBJ1-4; D uncertain. V shed 0 bases and J shed 13 bases, with 9 bases lying between them. This CDR3 is built from 11 residues. Germline V lookup: CDR1 GTSNPN, CDR2 SVGIG (reference sequence). The CDR3 DNA sequence: TGTGCCTGGAGTGTCGATAAGAGACTGTTTTTT. Its protein is CAWSVDKRLFF.

This chain connects TRBV25-1 to TRBJ1-2; D perhaps matches TRBD1 (5 bases). From germline, CDR1 is MGHDK and CDR2 SYGVNS. The V and J ends lost 6 bases and 4 bases respectively, with 21 bases between them. This CDR3 has 16 residues. The CDR3 DNA reads TGTGCCAGCAGGGGAGACAGACCCAATGTGGGCTATGGCTACACCTTC. This codes for CASRGDRPNVGYGYTF.

The rearrangement links TRBV7-2 to TRBJ1-1, with D tentatively TRBD1 (5 bases). The V end lost 2 bases, the J end lost 9 bases, and 7 bases lay between the germline ends. The CDR3 extends over 11 amino acids. Germline V gives CDR1 SGHTA, CDR2 FQGNSA. In DNA, the CDR3 is TGTGCCAGCAGCTTACTGGGACAAGCTTTCTTT. It encodes CASSLLGQAFF.

This chain uses TRBV7-9 with TRBJ2-5; TRBD2 agrees at 8 bases. Germline loops: CDR1 SEHNR, CDR2 FQNEAQ (reference sequence). CDR3 length: 16 amino acids. After removal of 5 bases from V and 4 bases from J, the junction contained 12 bases not matched to a gene. The CDR3 here is CASSESLAARRETQYF. The CDR3 DNA reads as TGTGCCAGCAGCGAATCACTAGCGGCGAGGCGAGAGACCCAGTACTTC. Variable domain in full (rest from reference TRBV7-9 and TRBJ2-5): DTGVSQNPRHKITKRGQNVTFRCDPISEHNRLYWYRQTLGQGPEFLTYFQNEAQLEKSRLLSDRFSAERPKGSFSTLEIQRTEQGDSAMYLCASSESLAARRETQYFGPGTRLLVL.

V is TRBV2 and J is TRBJ1-1; the D gene is possibly TRBD1 (6 bases). V lost 6 bases and J 3 bases, leaving 17 bases between the germline ends. The CDR3 is 15 amino acids. Germline CDR1 and CDR2: SNHLY and FYNNEI. The CDR3 sequence: CASRPRGGGHTEAFF. CDR3 DNA sequence: TGTGCCAGCAGACCCCGGGGCGGGGGGCACACTGAAGCTTTCTTT.

V usage is TRBV10-2 and J usage is TRBJ2-7; TRBD2 agrees at 8 bases. Germline CDR1 WSHSY, CDR2 SAAADI. The CDR3 runs 17 residues. Trimming removed 0 bases from V and 3 bases from J; junction bases left unmatched: 10. The CDR3 DNA reads as TGCGCCAGCAGTGAGTCGCGTTCCCCAGCGGGGGTCTACGAGCAGTACTTC. It encodes CASSESRSPAGVYEQYF.

This clone has just one count. The chain recombines TRBV7-9 with TRBJ1-5, with D unresolved. Germline V CDR1 and CDR2: SEHNR, FQNEAQ (reference sequence). V was cut by 5 bases and J by 5 bases, with 13 bases left in between. The CDR3 loop spans 14 amino acids. This CDR3 reads CASSRVADHQPQHF. The CDR3 nucleotides are TGTGCCAGCAGCAGGGTGGCAGACCATCAGCCCCAGCATTTT.

The chain combines TRBV4-1 with TRBJ2-2; D remains ambiguous. CDR3 size: 19 residues. V was pared by 0 bases and J by 3 bases, with 20 bases between. Germline V gives CDR1 MGHRA, CDR2 YSYEKL. CDR3 nucleotide sequence: TGCGCCAGCAGCCAAGAGGCGGTCGCCCGCAATCCCGACACCGGGGAGCTGTTTTTT. This encodes CASSQEAVARNPDTGELFF.

V gene TRBV15 combines with J gene TRBJ1-1; 9 nucleotides align to TRBD1. CDR3 length: 16 amino acids. With 1 base clipped from V and 5 bases from J, the junction kept 8 bases outside the gene matches. Germline CDR1 and CDR2: LNHNV and YYDKDF (reference sequence). This chain's CDR3 is CATSRGGWTGATEAFF. DNA for the CDR3: TGTGCCACCAGCAGAGGGGGTTGGACAGGGGCTACTGAAGCTTTCTTT.

This chain joins TRBV15 and TRBJ1-4; D is unresolved. Trimming cost V 5 bases and J 8 bases, with 18 bases left between them. Germline V gene lookup returns CDR1 LNHNV and CDR2 YYDKDF (reference sequence). This CDR3 has 15 residues. The CDR3 sequence is CATSVPPGQREKLFF. The CDR3 coding sequence is TGTGCCACCAGCGTCCCCCCGGGCCAGAGGGAAAAACTGTTTTTT.

This rearrangement joins TRBV29-1 to TRBJ2-5, with D hard to call. The CDR3 sequence is 10 residues long. Trimming left V 2 bases short and J 5 bases short, with 3 bases between. Germline lookup yields CDR1 SQVTM and CDR2 ANQGSEA. The CDR3 loop is CSVEMETQYF. In DNA, the CDR3 is TGCAGCGTTGAAATGGAGACCCAGTACTTC. Together with reference TRBV29-1 and TRBJ2-5, the CDR3 gives the full variable domain: SAVISQKPSRDICQRGTSLTIQCQVDSQVTMMFWYRQQPGQSLTLIATANQGSEATYESGFVIDKFPISRPNLTFSTLTVSNMSPEDSSIYLCSVEMETQYFGPGTRLLVL.

The gene calls are TRBV7-2 and TRBJ2-3; a weak D match, TRBD1 (6 bases). Deletions cut 5 bases from V and 3 bases from J, with 9 bases between. Germline V CDR1 and CDR2: SGHTA, FQGNSA. The CDR3 is 13 residues long. CDR3 in DNA: TGTGCCAGCAGCCGACAGGTTACAGATACGCAGTATTTT. Its protein product is CASSRQVTDTQYF.

V usage is TRBV7-2 and J usage is TRBJ1-1, with D uncertain. The CDR3 sequence is 12 residues long. CDR1 is SGHTA, CDR2 FQGNSA, per germline. V lost 1 base and J lost 5, with 5 bases in between. CDR3 sequence reads: CASSLGRTEAFF. The CDR3 DNA reads TGTGCCAGCAGCTTAGGGCGGACTGAAGCTTTCTTT.

The table lists this clone with a count of one. V is TRBV6-5 and J is TRBJ2-7, with D hard to call. Trimming stripped 4 bases from V and 3 bases from J, with 13 bases between. The CDR3 extends over 14 amino acids. Per germline, CDR1 MNHEY and CDR2 SVGAGI. The CDR3: CASSSALGDYEQYF. In nucleotides, the CDR3 is TGTGCCAGCAGTTCTGCCCTTGGGGACTACGAGCAGTACTTC.

This rearrangement joins TRBV7-9 to TRBJ2-3; D possibly corresponds to TRBD1 (5 bases). Trimming left V 0 bases short and J 2 bases short, with 12 bases between. The CDR3 has 16 amino acids. CDR1 SEHNR and CDR2 FQNEAQ come from the germline V gene (reference sequence). This chain's CDR3 is CASSLAGRGVTDTQYF. The CDR3 nucleotides are TGTGCCAGCAGCTTAGCGGGGCGCGGAGTCACAGATACGCAGTATTTT. The full variable domain, in which reference TRBV7-9 and TRBJ2-3 provide the parts outside the CDR3, is DTGVSQNPRHKITKRGQNVTFRCDPISEHNRLYWYRQTLGQGPEFLTYFQNEAQLEKSRLLSDRFSAERPKGSFSTLEIQRTEQGDSAMYLCASSLAGRGVTDTQYFGPGTRLTVL.

The V and J genes are TRBV30 and TRBJ1-4; D is undetermined. Trimming pared 0 bases from V and 10 bases from J, leaving 12 bases between. The CDR3 loop spans 13 amino acids. CDR1 GTSNPN and CDR2 SVGIG come from the germline V gene (reference sequence). The CDR3 coding sequence is TGTGCCTGGAGTGTGGCCTCACTGGGAAAACTGTTTTTT. Translating it yields CAWSVASLGKLFF.

V usage is TRBV7-9 and J usage is TRBJ2-3, with 10 bases aligning to TRBD2. The germline gives CDR1 SEHNR, CDR2 FQNEAQ (reference sequence). This CDR3 is 15 amino acids long. Trimming at V came to 2 bases and at J to 6 bases, leaving 5 bases not matched to a gene. This CDR3 reads CASSLSAGGLDTQYF. The CDR3 nucleotides are TGTGCCAGCAGCTTATCAGCGGGAGGGCTGGATACGCAGTATTTT.

V usage is TRBV13 and J usage is TRBJ1-4; a possible D gene is TRBD1 (5 bases). Germline-derived CDR1 and CDR2 are PRHDT and FYEKMQ (reference sequence). The CDR3 spans 14 residues. V shed 2 bases and J shed 7 bases, with 11 bases lying between them. CDR3 in DNA: TGTGCCAGCAGCTTAAGGGCTAGGGGTGAAAAACTGTTTTTT. Translation gives CASSLRARGEKLFF.

The chain recombines TRBV9 with TRBJ2-2, with 8 bases fitting TRBD1. The CDR3 runs to 15 residues. Germline CDR1 is SGDLS and CDR2 is YYNGEE. V lost 4 bases and J lost 1; bases outside the gene matches: 3. CDR3 protein: CASSSGTGNTGELFF. The DNA for the CDR3 is TGTGCCAGCAGCTCTGGGACAGGGAACACCGGGGAGCTGTTTTTT.